The 30 T cell receptor beta chains below were found in one sample sequenced in a study of CD8 T cells in Susac syndrome. Random hexamers primed reverse transcription of roughly 0.5 to 1 ug RNA. MiXCR was run by TCRdb on the immunoSEQ multiplex PCR reads, yielding one entry per CDR3 protein. The profile shows 200,000 or so distinct CDR3 sequences, 90% to 95% of them singletons. The material sequenced was CD4+ T cells from PBMCs. The origin of the receptors is a human donor with multiple sclerosis.

The chain is built from TRBV5-4 and TRBJ2-1; no clear D. Trimming shortened V by 4 bases and J by 9 bases, and 17 bases separated the two germline ends. Germline loops: CDR1 SGHNT, CDR2 YYREEE (reference sequence). The CDR3 loop spans 14 amino acids. CDR3 bases: TGTGCCAGCAGCCCCTGGGTGGGGAATTCTGAGCAGTTCTTC. It codes for CASSPWVGNSEQFF. The full variable domain, completed using reference TRBV5-4 and TRBJ2-1, is ETGVTQSPTHLIKTRGQQVTLRCSSQSGHNTVSWYQQALGQGPQFIFQYYREEENGRGNFPPRFSGLQFPNYSSELNVNALELDDSALYLCASSPWVGNSEQFFGPGTRLTVL.

This chain links TRBV4-2 with TRBJ2-7; D gene ambiguous. The CDR3 spans 10 residues. Germline V CDR1 and CDR2: LGHNA, YNFKEQ. Trimming took 3 bases from V and 12 from J, leaving 9 bases between them. The CDR3 sequence: CASSQALGYF. The CDR3 coding sequence is TGTGCCAGCAGCCAGGCTTTAGGGTACTTC.

This chain joins TRBV24-1 and TRBJ2-5; 8 positions agree with TRBD1. V dropped 2 bases and J dropped 5; count of bases not matched to a gene: 9. CDR3 length: 16 residues. CDR1 is KGHDR and CDR2 is SFDVKD in the germline V gene. The CDR3 loop is CATSDSQGATLETQYF. The CDR3 DNA is TGTGCCACCAGTGATTCCCAGGGGGCGACGTTGGAGACCCAGTACTTC.

The V call is TRBV28, the J call TRBJ2-7, with D possibly TRBD2 on 6 matching bases. Germline V gene lookup returns CDR1 MDHEN and CDR2 SYDVKM. V was pared by 5 bases and J by 3 bases, with 14 bases between. The CDR3 is 14 residues long. The CDR3 DNA reads as TGTGCCAGCAGTCCCCCGGGCGGGGTCTACGAGCAGTACTTC. Translating gives CASSPPGGVYEQYF. Using reference TRBV28 and TRBJ2-7 for the parts outside the CDR3, the full variable domain is DVKVTQSSRYLVKRTGEKVFLECVQDMDHENMFWYRQDPGLGLRLIYFSYDVKMKEKGDIPEGYSVSREKKERFSLILESASTNQTSMYLCASSPPGGVYEQYFGPGTRLTVT.

This rearrangement joins TRBV20-1 to TRBJ1-1; no clear D gene. Looked up from germline, CDR1 is DFQATT and CDR2 is SNEGSKA (reference sequence). V lost 1 base and J lost 5, with 23 bases in between. This CDR3 has 17 residues. The CDR3 sequence: CSARGFPVGNSGTEAFF. In nucleotides, the CDR3 is TGCAGTGCTAGAGGGTTTCCGGTAGGGAACTCAGGTACTGAAGCTTTCTTT.

CDR3 DNA sequence: TGCGCCAGCAGCTCGGGACGGAGCTCTGGGGCCAACGTCCTGACTTTC. Translation gives CASSSGRSSGANVLTF. V is TRBV5-1 and J is TRBJ2-6; possibly TRBD1 or TRBD2 for D (5 bases each). Germline CDR1 SGHRS, CDR2 YFSETQ. This CDR3 is built from 16 residues. Trimming took off 3 bases at V and 0 bases at J, with 10 bases between the two ends.

V gene TRBV12-3 or TRBV12-4 combines with J gene TRBJ2-4; D may be TRBD1 (6 bases). The CDR3 covers 14 residues. V was trimmed by 6 bases and J by 10 bases, leaving 19 bases between them. In DNA, the CDR3 is TGTGCCAGCAGGAAGACAGGCCGGCCAACAATTCAGTACTTC. Translation gives CASRKTGRPTIQYF.

This rearrangement joins TRBV30 to TRBJ2-5; tentative D call: TRBD1 (6 bases). Germline assignment: CDR1 GTSNPN and CDR2 SVGIG (reference sequence). CDR3 length: 13 amino acids. V was clipped by 2 bases and J by 5 bases, with 12 bases between them. CDR3 residues: CAWSTGRGETQYF. CDR3 nucleotides: TGTGCCTGGAGTACGGGAAGGGGGGAGACCCAGTACTTC.

Written as DNA, the CDR3 is TGCAGGGTAGTTGGGGCGGGAGGGCCTAATACGCAGTATTTT. As protein: CRVVGAGGPNTQYF. This rearrangement joins TRBV20-1 to TRBJ2-3, with TRBD2 matching 9 bases. The CDR3 runs to 14 residues. Germline-derived CDR1 and CDR2 are DFQATT and SNEGSKA (reference sequence).

This clonotype is a singleton in its sample. The chain has TRBV20-1 and TRBJ2-5; tentatively, D is TRBD1 (5 bases). This CDR3 spans 12 amino acids. V was clipped by 6 bases and J by 4 bases, with 12 bases between them. Germline V lookup: CDR1 DFQATT, CDR2 SNEGSKA (reference sequence). CDR3 loop: CSAPDRPETQYF. The CDR3 DNA reads as TGCAGTGCACCCGACAGACCAGAGACCCAGTACTTC.

The chain couples TRBV24-1 to TRBJ2-1; D is uncertain. With 5 bases removed from V and 4 bases from J, the gap between germline ends came to 8 bases. CDR1 KGHDR and CDR2 SFDVKD come from the germline V gene. The CDR3 length is 13 residues. The CDR3 DNA reads as TGTGCCACCAGTGGAGGTACTTACAATGAGCAGTTCTTC. Translating gives CATSGGTYNEQFF.

V and J are TRBV7-2 and TRBJ2-1, with 14 bases matching TRBD2. Germline-derived CDR1 and CDR2 are SGHTA and FQGNSA. CDR3 length: 17 residues. Germline trimming cut 3 bases from V and 7 bases from J; bases unmatched to any gene: 8. Here the CDR3 reads CASSFAGTSGSRNEQFF. The CDR3 bases are TGTGCCAGCAGCTTTGCCGGGACTAGCGGGAGTCGGAATGAGCAGTTCTTC. The variable domain in full, with the rest retrieved from reference TRBV7-2 and TRBJ2-1, is GAGVSQSPSNKVTEKGKDVELRCDPISGHTALYWYRQSLGQGLEFLIYFQGNSAPDKSGLPSDRFSAERTGGSVSTLTIQRTQQEDSAVYLCASSFAGTSGSRNEQFFGPGTRLTVL.

This clonotype showed up just once. V is TRBV12-3 or TRBV12-4 and J is TRBJ2-7; D is uncertain. Trimming shortened V by 4 bases and J by 0 bases, and 10 bases separated the two germline ends. CDR3 length equals 14 residues. The CDR3 DNA reads TGTGCCAGCAGTTCGAGTCCCGTCTCCTACGAGCAGTACTTC. This sequence encodes CASSSSPVSYEQYF.

V usage is TRBV6-6 and J usage is TRBJ2-2; D is ambiguous. Looked up from germline, CDR1 is MNHNY and CDR2 is SVGAGI (reference sequence). The V end lost 8 bases, the J end lost 3 bases, and 10 bases lay between the germline ends. The CDR3 contains 13 residues. This CDR3 reads CASSAGYTGELFF. CDR3 sequence (DNA): TGTGCCAGCTCCGCTGGGTACACCGGGGAGCTGTTTTTT.

CDR3 nucleotide sequence: TGTGCCAGCAGCGTGCGCTGGCGGAGCTCCTACAATGAGCAGTTCTTC. It codes for CASSVRWRSSYNEQFF. V is TRBV11-2 and J is TRBJ2-1, with D unresolved. V was clipped by 5 bases and J by 0 bases, with 14 bases between them. Looked up from germline, CDR1 is SGHAT and CDR2 is FQNNGV. CDR3 size: 16 residues.

The rearrangement links TRBV5-1 to TRBJ1-1; TRBD1 is a possible D gene (5 bases). This CDR3 contains 16 residues. V was shortened by 1 base and J by 3 bases, with 16 bases between the two germline ends. Germline CDR1 is SGHRS and CDR2 is YFSETQ. The CDR3 protein is CASSLSLGGRDTEAFF. The CDR3 DNA reads as TGCGCCAGCAGCTTGTCCTTGGGGGGACGAGACACTGAAGCTTTCTTT.

This rearrangement joins TRBV7-9 to TRBJ1-2, with D hard to call. This CDR3 has 12 amino acids. The V end lost 6 bases, the J end lost 6 bases, and 11 bases lay between the germline ends. Germline lookup yields CDR1 SEHNR and CDR2 FQNEAQ (reference sequence). The CDR3 DNA reads as TGTGCCAGCAGACCAGACGGAGATGGCTACACCTTC. Its protein product is CASRPDGDGYTF.

Here the CDR3 DNA reads TGTGCCAGCAGTGATGGGGTCGCCGGGGAGCTGTTTTTT. Protein product: CASSDGVAGELFF. This chain uses TRBV2 with TRBJ2-2; D remains ambiguous. The V gene's germline CDR1 is SNHLY and CDR2 FYNNEI. V lost 3 bases to trimming and J lost 6 bases, with 8 bases between them. This CDR3 region has 13 residues. The full variable domain, its missing parts supplied by reference TRBV2 and TRBJ2-2, is EPEVTQTPSHQVTQMGQEVILRCVPISNHLYFYWYRQILGQKVEFLVSFYNNEISEKSEIFDDQFSVERPDGSNFTLKIRSTKLEDSAMYFCASSDGVAGELFFGEGSRLTVL.

The V and J genes are TRBV29-1 and TRBJ2-3; D not certain. The V gene lost 5 bases and the J gene lost 4 bases, with 13 bases spanning the gap. Germline V CDR1 and CDR2: SQVTM, ANQGSEA. CDR3 size: 13 residues. CDR3 nucleotides: TGCAGCGTTCTCGACACCCATTCAGATACGCAGTATTTT. Translating it yields CSVLDTHSDTQYF.

This clonotype appeared a single time. This chain joins TRBV20-1 and TRBJ2-4; TRBD2 agrees at 11 bases. This CDR3 has 14 residues. Germline V gene lookup returns CDR1 DFQATT and CDR2 SNEGSKA (reference sequence). Trimming at V came to 6 bases and at J to 6 bases, leaving 7 bases not matched to a gene. This CDR3 is CSAPTSGNRNIQYF. For the CDR3, the DNA is TGCAGTGCGCCGACTAGCGGGAACCGAAACATTCAGTACTTC.

The chain joins TRBV11-1 to TRBJ2-3; tentatively, D is TRBD2 (6 bases). This CDR3 has 15 residues. The germline V gene has CDR1 SGHAT and CDR2 FQDESV (reference sequence). V dropped 4 bases and J dropped 1 base, with 12 bases sitting between them. The CDR3 sequence is CASSSGLPGTDTQYF. The CDR3 region has the DNA TGTGCCAGCAGCTCGGGACTCCCCGGCACAGATACGCAGTATTTT.

The CDR3 nucleotides are TGTGCCAGCAGCTGGTCCGTAGGGAGCACCTACGAGCAGTACTTC. Translated, it gives CASSWSVGSTYEQYF. The rearrangement joins TRBV11-2 to TRBJ2-7; D is perhaps TRBD2 (5 bases). V was pared by 4 bases and J by 2 bases, with 15 bases between. Per the germline V gene, CDR1 is SGHAT and CDR2 is FQNNGV. This CDR3 is 15 amino acids long.

J is TRBJ2-3 and V is TRBV25-1, with D unresolved. CDR3 length equals 12 residues. Germline CDR1 reads MGHDK; CDR2 reads SYGVNS. The V gene lost 8 bases and the J gene lost 2 bases, with 8 bases spanning the gap. In DNA, the CDR3 is TGTGCCAGCCAAACAAACACAGATACGCAGTATTTT. Protein product: CASQTNTDTQYF.

This chain connects TRBV20-1 to TRBJ2-3, with D perhaps TRBD1 (5 bases). The V and J ends lost 5 bases and 3 bases respectively, with 12 bases between them. Germline V gene data show CDR1 as DFQATT and CDR2 as SNEGSKA (reference sequence). The CDR3 covers 13 residues. CDR3 nucleotide sequence: TGCAGTGCTCTGAAGGGGCTTACAGATACGCAGTATTTT. It encodes CSALKGLTDTQYF.

The V and J genes are TRBV29-1 and TRBJ2-5, with a weak D call TRBD1 (5 bases). CDR3 length: 12 amino acids. Per the germline V gene, CDR1 is SQVTM and CDR2 is ANQGSEA. V was cut by 4 bases and J by 2 bases, with 8 bases left in between. DNA of the CDR3: TGCAGCGTTGCAGGGCAGCAAGAGACCCAGTACTTC. Translating gives CSVAGQQETQYF.

The J gene is TRBJ2-1, the V gene TRBV20-1; tentative D call: TRBD2 (5 bases). Germline assignment: CDR1 DFQATT and CDR2 SNEGSKA (reference sequence). CDR3 length equals 11 residues. V lost 2 bases and J 8 bases, leaving 7 bases between the germline ends. CDR3 loop: CSARKGDEQFF. The CDR3 coding sequence is TGCAGTGCTAGAAAGGGAGATGAGCAGTTCTTC.

This clonotype showed up just a few times. V is TRBV3-1 and J is TRBJ1-6; D not certain. Deletions cut 3 bases from V and 6 bases from J, with 0 bases between. Looked up from germline, CDR1 is LGHDT and CDR2 is YNNKEL (reference sequence). This CDR3 is built from 11 residues. This CDR3 is CASSHNSPLHF. As DNA, the CDR3 is TGTGCCAGCAGCCATAATTCACCCCTCCACTTT.

This chain connects TRBV3-1 to TRBJ2-7, with D perhaps matching TRBD2 (6 bases). The CDR3 length is 13 residues. V lost 10 bases, J lost 2 bases, and 15 bases lay in between. Looked up from germline, CDR1 is LGHDT and CDR2 is YNNKEL (reference sequence). CDR3 loop: CATRDWGTYEQYF. DNA for the CDR3: TGTGCCACCCGGGACTGGGGGACCTACGAGCAGTACTTC.

The chain links TRBV12-5 to TRBJ2-1; D remains unclear. This CDR3 is built from 14 residues. Trimming pared 4 bases from V and 7 bases from J, leaving 14 bases between. Germline CDR1 LGHNT, CDR2 FRNRAP. The CDR3 reads CASGSPGPSNEQFF. In DNA form, the CDR3 reads TGTGCTAGTGGTTCCCCGGGCCCCTCGAATGAGCAGTTCTTC.

The V gene is TRBV6-5, the J gene TRBJ2-7; 7 bases match TRBD1. J was trimmed by 5 bases and V by 5 bases; bases with no gene match: 3. The CDR3 is made up of 12 amino acids. Germline lookup yields CDR1 MNHEY and CDR2 SVGAGI. The CDR3 bases are TGTGCCAGCAGTCGCGGACAGGACGAGCAGTACTTC. It codes for CASSRGQDEQYF.